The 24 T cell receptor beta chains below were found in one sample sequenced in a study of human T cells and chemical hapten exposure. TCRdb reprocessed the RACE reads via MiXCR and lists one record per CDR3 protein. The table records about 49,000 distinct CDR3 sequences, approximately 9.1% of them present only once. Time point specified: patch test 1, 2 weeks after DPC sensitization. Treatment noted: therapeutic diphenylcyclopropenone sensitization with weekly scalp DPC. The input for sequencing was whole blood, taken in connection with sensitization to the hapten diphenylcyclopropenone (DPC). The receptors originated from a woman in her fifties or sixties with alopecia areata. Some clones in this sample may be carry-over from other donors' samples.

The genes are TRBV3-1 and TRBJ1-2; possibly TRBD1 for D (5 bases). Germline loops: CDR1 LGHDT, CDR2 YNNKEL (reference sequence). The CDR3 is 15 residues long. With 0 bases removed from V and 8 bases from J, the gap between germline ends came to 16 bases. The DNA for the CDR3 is TGTGCCAGCAGCCAAGATCAGGCCAGGGTACGAGGCTACACCTTC. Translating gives CASSQDQARVRGYTF.

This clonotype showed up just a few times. The CDR3: CASSQAAGAVYEQYF. In DNA, the CDR3 is TGTGCCAGCAGCCAAGCAGCGGGAGCGGTCTACGAGCAGTACTTC. The chain joins TRBV3-1 to TRBJ2-7; 8 bases are a match to TRBD2. Germline V gives CDR1 LGHDT, CDR2 YNNKEL (reference sequence). V was pared by 1 base and J by 3 bases, with 5 bases of the junction left unmatched. CDR3 length: 15 residues.

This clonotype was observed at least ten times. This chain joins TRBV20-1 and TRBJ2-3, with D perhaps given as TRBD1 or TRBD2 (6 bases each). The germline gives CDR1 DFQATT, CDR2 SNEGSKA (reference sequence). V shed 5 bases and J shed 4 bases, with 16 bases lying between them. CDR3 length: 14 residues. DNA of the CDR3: TGCAGTGCTCAAATGGGGGGCCAGGCAGATACGCAGTATTTT. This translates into CSAQMGGQADTQYF.

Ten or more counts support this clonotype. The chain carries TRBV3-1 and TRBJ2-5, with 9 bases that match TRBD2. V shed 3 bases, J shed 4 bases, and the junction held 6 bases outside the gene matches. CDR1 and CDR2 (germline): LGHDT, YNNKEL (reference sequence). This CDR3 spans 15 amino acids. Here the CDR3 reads CASSHSGSGLETQYF. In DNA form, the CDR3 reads TGTGCCAGCAGCCATAGCGGGAGCGGTTTAGAGACCCAGTACTTC.

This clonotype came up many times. In DNA, the CDR3 is TGTGCCAGCAGTACAGATTTCTCTGGAAACACCATATATTTT. This encodes CASSTDFSGNTIYF. The chain has TRBV6-1 and TRBJ1-3; no firm D call. CDR1 is MNHNS and CDR2 is SASEGT in the germline V gene. This CDR3 contains 14 residues. V was clipped by 5 bases and J by 0 bases, with 8 bases between them.

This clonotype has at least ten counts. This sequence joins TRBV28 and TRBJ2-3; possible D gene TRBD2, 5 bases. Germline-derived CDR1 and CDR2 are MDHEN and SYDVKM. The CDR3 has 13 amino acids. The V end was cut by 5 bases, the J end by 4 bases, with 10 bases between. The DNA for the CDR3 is TGTGCCAGCAGTCTACTAGAGGCAGATACGCAGTATTTT. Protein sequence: CASSLLEADTQYF.

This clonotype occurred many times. The CDR3 DNA sequence: TGTGCCAGCTCACCGACGACAGGGATGAACACTGAAGCTTTCTTT. Translation: CASSPTTGMNTEAFF. V gene TRBV18 combines with J gene TRBJ1-1, with 7 positions matching TRBD1. Germline V gene sequence: CDR1 KGHSH, CDR2 LQKENI. This CDR3 is 15 amino acids long. Germline trimming cut 3 bases from V and 0 bases from J; bases unmatched to any gene: 4.

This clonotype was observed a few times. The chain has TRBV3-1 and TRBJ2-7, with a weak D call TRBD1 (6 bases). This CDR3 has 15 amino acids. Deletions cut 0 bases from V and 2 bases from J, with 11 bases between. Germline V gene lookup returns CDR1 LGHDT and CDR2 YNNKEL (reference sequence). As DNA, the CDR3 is TGTGCCAGCAGCCAAGATTGGACAGCCACCTACGAGCAGTACTTC. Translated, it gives CASSQDWTATYEQYF.

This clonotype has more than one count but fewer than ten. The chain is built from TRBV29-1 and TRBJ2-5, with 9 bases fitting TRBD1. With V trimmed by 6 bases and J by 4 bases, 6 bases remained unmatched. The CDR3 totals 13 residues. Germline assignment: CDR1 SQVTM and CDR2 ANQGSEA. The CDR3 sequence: CSVTPTGGETQYF. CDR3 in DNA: TGCAGCGTCACCCCGACAGGGGGAGAGACCCAGTACTTC.

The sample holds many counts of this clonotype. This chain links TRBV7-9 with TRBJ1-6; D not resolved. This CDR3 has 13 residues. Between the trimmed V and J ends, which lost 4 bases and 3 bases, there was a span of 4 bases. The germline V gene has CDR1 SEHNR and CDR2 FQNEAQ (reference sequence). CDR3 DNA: TGTGCCAGCAGCTCGTTCTATAATTCACCCCTCCACTTT. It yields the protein CASSSFYNSPLHF.

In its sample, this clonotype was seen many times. The CDR3 bases are TGTGCCACCAGAATACAAGGGAACACCGGGGAGCTGTTTTTT. It codes for CATRIQGNTGELFF. The chain couples TRBV15 to TRBJ2-2, with D unclear. There are 14 residues in the CDR3. V lost 6 bases to trimming and J lost 1 base, with 9 bases between them. Germline loops: CDR1 LNHNV, CDR2 YYDKDF (reference sequence).

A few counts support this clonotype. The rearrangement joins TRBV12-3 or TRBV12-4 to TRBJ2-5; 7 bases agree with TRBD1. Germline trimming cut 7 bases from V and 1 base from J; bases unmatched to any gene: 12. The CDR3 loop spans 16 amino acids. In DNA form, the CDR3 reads TGTGCCAGCACTCCCACAGGACAGGCGTTCCAAGAGACCCAGTACTTC. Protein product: CASTPTGQAFQETQYF.

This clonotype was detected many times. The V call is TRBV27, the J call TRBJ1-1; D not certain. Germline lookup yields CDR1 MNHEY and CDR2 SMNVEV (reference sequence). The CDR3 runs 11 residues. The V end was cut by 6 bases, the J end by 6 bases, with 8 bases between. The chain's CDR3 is CASRGGPEAFF. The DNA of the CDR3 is TGTGCCAGCAGGGGTGGGCCTGAAGCTTTCTTT.

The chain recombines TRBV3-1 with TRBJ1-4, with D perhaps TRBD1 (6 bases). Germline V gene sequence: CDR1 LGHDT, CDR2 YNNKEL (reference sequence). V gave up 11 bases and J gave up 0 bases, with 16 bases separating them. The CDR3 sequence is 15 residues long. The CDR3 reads CASGAGGATNEKLFF. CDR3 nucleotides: TGTGCCTCGGGGGCAGGAGGAGCAACTAATGAAAAACTGTTTTTT. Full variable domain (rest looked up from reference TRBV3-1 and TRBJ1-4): DTAVSQTPKYLVTQMGNDKSIKCEQNLGHDTMYWYKQDSKKFLKIMFSYNNKELIINETVPNRFSPKSPDKAHLNLHINSLELGDSAVYFCASGAGGATNEKLFFGSGTQLSVL.

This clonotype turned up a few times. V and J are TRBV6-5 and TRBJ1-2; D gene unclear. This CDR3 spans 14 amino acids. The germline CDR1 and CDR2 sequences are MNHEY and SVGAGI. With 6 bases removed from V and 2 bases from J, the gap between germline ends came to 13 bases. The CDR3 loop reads CASRYTSRNYGYTF. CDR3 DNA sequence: TGTGCCAGCAGATACACCTCAAGAAACTATGGCTACACCTTC.

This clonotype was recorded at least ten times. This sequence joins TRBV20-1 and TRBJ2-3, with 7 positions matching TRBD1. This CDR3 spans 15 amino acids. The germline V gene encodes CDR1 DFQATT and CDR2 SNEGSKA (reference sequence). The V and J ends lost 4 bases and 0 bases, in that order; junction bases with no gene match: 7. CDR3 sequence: CSATSQDRSTDTQYF. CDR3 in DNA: TGCAGTGCTACTTCACAGGACAGGAGCACAGATACGCAGTATTTT.

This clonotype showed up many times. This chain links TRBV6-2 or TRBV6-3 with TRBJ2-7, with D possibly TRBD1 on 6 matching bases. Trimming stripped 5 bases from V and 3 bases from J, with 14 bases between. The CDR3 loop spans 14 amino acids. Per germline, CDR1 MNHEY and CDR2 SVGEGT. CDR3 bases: TGTGCCAGCAGTCCCCCCAGGGGCGTCTACGAGCAGTACTTC. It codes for CASSPPRGVYEQYF.

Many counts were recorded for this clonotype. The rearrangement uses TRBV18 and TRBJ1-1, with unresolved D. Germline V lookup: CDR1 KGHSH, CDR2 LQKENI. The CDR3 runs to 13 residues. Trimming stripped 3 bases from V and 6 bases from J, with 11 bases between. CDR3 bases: TGTGCCAGCTCACCCCAGATAAACGCTGAAGCTTTCTTT. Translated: CASSPQINAEAFF.

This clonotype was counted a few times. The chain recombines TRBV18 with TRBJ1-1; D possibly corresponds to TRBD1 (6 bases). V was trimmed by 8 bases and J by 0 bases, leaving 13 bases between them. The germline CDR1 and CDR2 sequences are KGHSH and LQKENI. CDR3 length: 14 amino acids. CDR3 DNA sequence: TGTGCCAGCCAGAAAGACAGGTTGAACACTGAAGCTTTCTTT. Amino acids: CASQKDRLNTEAFF.

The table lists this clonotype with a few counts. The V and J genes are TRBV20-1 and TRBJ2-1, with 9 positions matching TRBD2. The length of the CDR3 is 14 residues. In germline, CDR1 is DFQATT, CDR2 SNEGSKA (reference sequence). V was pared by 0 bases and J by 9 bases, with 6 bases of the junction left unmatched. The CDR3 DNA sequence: TGCAGTGCTAGAGATGGTAGCGGGAGTGGTGAGCAGTTCTTC. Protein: CSARDGSGSGEQFF.

Written as DNA, the CDR3 is TGCGCCAGCTGCCTTGGACAGAATAATTCACCCCTCCACTTT. This codes for CASCLGQNNSPLHF. The chain carries TRBV4-1 and TRBJ1-6; D perhaps matches TRBD1 (6 bases). Deletions cut 8 bases from V and 5 bases from J, with 13 bases between. Germline CDR1 MGHRA, CDR2 YSYEKL. The CDR3 is made up of 14 amino acids.

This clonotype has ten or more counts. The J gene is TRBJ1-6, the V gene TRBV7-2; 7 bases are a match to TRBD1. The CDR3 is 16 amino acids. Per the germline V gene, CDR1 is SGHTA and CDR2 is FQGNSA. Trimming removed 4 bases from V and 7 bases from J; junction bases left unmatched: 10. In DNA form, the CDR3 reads TGTGCCAGCAGCTCCCGACAGGGAGGAAGCAATTCACCCCTCCACTTT. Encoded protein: CASSSRQGGSNSPLHF.

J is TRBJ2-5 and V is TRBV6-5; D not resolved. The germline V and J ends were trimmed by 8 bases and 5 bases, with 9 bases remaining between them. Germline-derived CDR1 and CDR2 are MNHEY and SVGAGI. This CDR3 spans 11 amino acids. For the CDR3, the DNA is TGTGCCAGCTCCTTCGTGGAGACCCAGTACTTC. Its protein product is CASSFVETQYF.

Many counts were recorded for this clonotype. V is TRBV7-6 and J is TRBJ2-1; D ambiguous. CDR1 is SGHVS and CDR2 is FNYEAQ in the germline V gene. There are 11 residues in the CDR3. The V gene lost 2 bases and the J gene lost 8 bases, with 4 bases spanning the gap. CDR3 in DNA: TGTGCCAGCAGCTTAATCGATGAGCAGTTCTTC. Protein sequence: CASSLIDEQFF.